A single sample is the source of the 9 T cell receptor beta chains below, sequenced in a study of neurological immune-mediated disorders. TCRdb fed the 5' RACE reads into MiXCR, producing one record per CDR3 protein. This sample has around 50,000 distinct CDR3 sequences; approximately 15% occur once, and the top ten carry 4.4%. Input material: PBMCs. The receptors were sampled from a man in his sixties in good health.

The table lists this clonotype with a few counts. CDR3 sequence reads: CASREGNREQFF. CDR3 sequence (DNA): TGTGCCAGTAGGGAAGGTAATCGGGAGCAGTTCTTC. This sequence joins TRBV19 and TRBJ2-1; D remains unclear. Per the germline V gene, CDR1 is LNHDA and CDR2 is SQIVND (reference sequence). The CDR3 sequence is 12 residues long. Trimming cost V 6 bases and J 10 bases, with 13 bases left between them. The full variable domain, its missing parts supplied by reference TRBV19 and TRBJ2-1, is DGGITQSPKYLFRKEGQNVTLSCEQNLNHDAMYWYRQDPGQGLRLIYYSQIVNDFQKGDIAEGYSVSREKKESFPLTVTSAQKNPTAFYLCASREGNREQFFGPGTRLTVL.

This clonotype was counted at least ten times. This sequence joins TRBV7-2 and TRBJ1-5; D is undetermined. The V and J ends lost 5 bases and 1 base respectively, with 12 bases between them. Germline values: CDR1 SGHTA, CDR2 FQGNSA. This CDR3 is built from 15 residues. The CDR3 is CASSARGQSNQPQHF. CDR3 nucleotides: TGTGCCAGCAGCGCTAGAGGCCAGAGCAATCAGCCCCAGCATTTT.

This clonotype occurred many times. The chain couples TRBV5-1 to TRBJ2-2; 9 bases fit TRBD2. Looked up from germline, CDR1 is SGHRS and CDR2 is YFSETQ. V lost 0 bases and J lost 4; bases outside the gene matches: 7. The CDR3 is 17 amino acids. The CDR3 bases are TGCGCCAGCAGCTTGGAGGGTAGCGGGAGCCCCACCGGGGAGCTGTTTTTT. The encoded protein is CASSLEGSGSPTGELFF.

This clonotype was recorded many times. The V call is TRBV12-3 or TRBV12-4, the J call TRBJ1-4, with 9 nucleotides matching TRBD1. V lost 6 bases, J lost 5 bases, and 7 bases stayed unmatched. The CDR3 has 15 amino acids. In DNA form, the CDR3 reads TGTGCCAGCAGCTACGGGACAGGGTCAAATGAAAAACTGTTTTTT. It translates to CASSYGTGSNEKLFF.

Details on this clonotype: At one of its ends the junction is not consistent with the germline gene, which may arise from a read error. V and J are TRBV27 and TRBJ2-1; D call uncertain. Germline V gives CDR1 MNHEY, CDR2 SMNVEV (reference sequence). The CDR3 is made up of 13 amino acids. The CDR3 bases are TGCGCCAGCAGTAGTCACCGACAAGGTGAGCAGTTCTTC. Encoded protein: CASSSHRQGEQFF.

This clonotype was recorded at least ten times. The chain has TRBV5-1 and TRBJ1-3; 7 nucleotides match TRBD1. CDR3 size: 13 residues. Germline assignment: CDR1 SGHRS and CDR2 YFSETQ. Losses at the gene ends were 5 bases for V and 2 bases for J; bases not matched to a gene: 1. CDR3 bases: TGCGCCAGCAGTGACAGGGCTGGAAACACCATATATTTT. As protein: CASSDRAGNTIYF.

The rearrangement joins TRBV5-4 to TRBJ2-6; D is unresolved. The V end lost 0 bases, the J end lost 1 base, and 5 bases lay between the germline ends. In germline, CDR1 is SGHNT, CDR2 YYREEE (reference sequence). The CDR3 loop spans 15 amino acids. The CDR3, as DNA: TGTGCCAGCAGCTTGGAGGGTTCTGGGGCCAACGTCCTGACTTTC. Encoded protein: CASSLEGSGANVLTF.

In its sample, this clonotype was seen many times. The J gene is TRBJ2-7, the V gene TRBV20-1; 7 nucleotides match TRBD2. V lost 3 bases and J lost 5; bases outside the gene matches: 4. The CDR3 is 12 amino acids. CDR1 is DFQATT and CDR2 is SNEGSKA in the germline V gene (reference sequence). Written as DNA, the CDR3 is TGCAGTGCTAGGGGCGGGAGAAACGAGCAGTACTTC. It encodes CSARGGRNEQYF.

In its sample, this clonotype was seen many times. This chain links TRBV20-1 with TRBJ1-2; 7 nucleotides agree with TRBD1. CDR1 is DFQATT, CDR2 SNEGSKA, per germline (reference sequence). The CDR3 runs to 16 residues. V shed 3 bases, J shed 0 bases, and the junction held 10 bases outside the gene matches. The CDR3 region is CSASRLSGGSNYGYTF. CDR3 nucleotide sequence: TGCAGTGCTAGTCGATTATCAGGGGGGTCTAACTATGGCTACACCTTC.